The 13 T cell receptor beta chains reported below all come from one sample, sequenced in a study of blood T cell repertoires in COVID-19. Using immunoSEQ multiplex PCR, the repertoire was profiled, and TCRdb retains in-frame clones only, with some absent. Of approximately 60,000 clones listed, approximately 79% are singletons. The sequenced sample was peripheral blood. These receptors all stem from a woman aged 80 or over with active or convalescent COVID-19.

The chain links TRBV18 to TRBJ2-3, with 9 bases that match TRBD1. CDR3 length: 15 residues. Per the germline V gene, CDR1 is KGHSH and CDR2 is LQKENI. V shed 2 bases and J 3 bases; nucleotides not matched to a gene: 3. The CDR3 is CASSPRGTGTDTQYF. In DNA form, the CDR3 reads TGTGCCAGCTCACCAAGGGGGACAGGGACAGATACGCAGTATTTT.

This rearrangement joins TRBV5-1 to TRBJ1-4; the D is unclear. The CDR3 is 14 residues long. Germline V gene sequence: CDR1 SGHRS, CDR2 YFSETQ. V gave up 5 bases and J gave up 1 base, with 9 bases separating them. CDR3 DNA: TGCGCCAGCAGACCCGGGAAAACTAATGAAAAACTGTTTTTT. Protein sequence: CASRPGKTNEKLFF.

On this clone: The sample carries other DNA sequences with the same CDR3. The chain is built from TRBV9 and TRBJ1-5; 11 nucleotides agree with TRBD1. The germline V gene has CDR1 SGDLS and CDR2 YYNGEE. The CDR3 extends over 15 amino acids. V lost 3 bases and J lost 7; bases outside the gene matches: 6. The CDR3 DNA follows: TGTGCCAGCAGCGGAGGGACAGGGGGATACCAGCCCCAGCATTTT. It yields the protein CASSGGTGGYQPQHF.

The chain combines TRBV6-6 with TRBJ2-4, with 7 bases lining up with TRBD2. CDR1 and CDR2 from the germline V gene are MNHNY and SVGAGI (reference sequence). V was clipped by 6 bases and J by 3 bases; unmatched bases: 11. This CDR3 spans 16 amino acids. The CDR3 loop reads CASSPGVGRVKNIQYF. CDR3 bases: TGTGCCAGCAGCCCCGGGGTAGGGAGGGTCAAAAACATTCAGTACTTC.

The chain has TRBV10-3 and TRBJ1-4, with 8 nucleotides matching TRBD1. Germline CDR1 ENHRY, CDR2 SYGVKD. The J segment lost 6 bases and the V segment lost 11 bases, leaving 8 bases of the junction unmatched. This CDR3 has 13 residues. The CDR3 protein is CASTSGQDEKLFF. As DNA, the CDR3 is TGTGCCTCGACGTCGGGACAGGATGAAAAACTGTTTTTT.

The sample holds one count of this clone. V is TRBV29-1 and J is TRBJ1-1; no definite D call. This CDR3 comprises 11 residues. V lost 4 bases and J lost 0, with 3 bases in between. Looked up from germline, CDR1 is SQVTM and CDR2 is ANQGSEA. The CDR3 sequence is CSVALNTEAFF. The DNA for the CDR3 is TGCAGCGTTGCTCTGAACACTGAAGCTTTCTTT.

This clone was seen a handful of times. This chain uses TRBV19 with TRBJ2-1, with 10 bases identical to TRBD1. V shed 9 bases, J shed 5 bases, and the junction held 10 bases outside the gene matches. Looked up from germline, CDR1 is LNHDA and CDR2 is SQIVND (reference sequence). There are 15 residues in the CDR3. The CDR3, as DNA: TGTGCCAGCGAGCCCGGGACAGGGGCCCACAATGAGCAGTTCTTC. It encodes CASEPGTGAHNEQFF. Looking up the rest from reference TRBV19 and TRBJ2-1 gives the full variable domain: DGGITQSPKYLFRKEGQNVTLSCEQNLNHDAMYWYRQDPGQGLRLIYYSQIVNDFQKGDIAEGYSVSREKKESFPLTVTSAQKNPTAFYLCASEPGTGAHNEQFFGPGTRLTVL.

V gene TRBV4-2 combines with J gene TRBJ2-5, with no clear D. V was shortened by 5 bases and J by 4 bases, with 8 bases between the two germline ends. Germline-derived CDR1 and CDR2 are LGHNA and YNFKEQ. The CDR3 runs to 12 residues. DNA for the CDR3: TGTGCCAGCAGCGAAGGAGTAGAGACCCAGTACTTC. Its protein is CASSEGVETQYF.

J is TRBJ1-1 and V is TRBV5-3, with 11 bases aligning to TRBD1. TRBV5-3 is assigned to the ORF class and has an uncertain function. The CDR3 runs to 16 residues. Germline trimming cut 5 bases from V and 8 bases from J; bases unmatched to any gene: 14. CDR3 amino acids: CARRSHPGTGGSEAFF. CDR3 nucleotide sequence: TGTGCCAGAAGATCACACCCCGGGACAGGGGGATCCGAAGCTTTCTTT.

The rearrangement uses TRBV5-1 and TRBJ1-5; 7 nucleotides line up with TRBD1. Germline V gives CDR1 SGHRS, CDR2 YFSETQ. This CDR3 is 13 amino acids long. Trimming at V came to 5 bases and at J to 5 bases, leaving 4 bases not matched to a gene. DNA for the CDR3: TGCGCCAGCAGTCGGGACAGAGATCAGCCCCAGCATTTT. This translates into CASSRDRDQPQHF.

The chain has TRBV5-6 and TRBJ2-2; TRBD2 matches 7 bases. The CDR3 length is 12 residues. V lost 7 bases to trimming and J lost 6 bases; unmatched junction nucleotides: 3. In germline, CDR1 is SGHDT, CDR2 YYEEEE. In DNA, the CDR3 is TGTGCCAGCGAGCGGGGAGCCGGGGAGCTGTTTTTT. Protein: CASERGAGELFF.

The rearrangement uses TRBV27 and TRBJ1-1; D is ambiguous. Trimming removed 8 bases from V and 2 bases from J, with 12 bases in between. From germline, CDR1 is MNHEY and CDR2 SMNVEV (reference sequence). CDR3 size: 13 residues. In DNA form, the CDR3 reads TGTGCCAGCCTGGGGAGAGGAAACACTGAAGCTTTCTTT. This gives the protein CASLGRGNTEAFF.

CDR3 sequence reads: CASSLEGHTLYEQYF. The CDR3 coding sequence is TGTGCCAGCAGCTTAGAGGGGCATACCCTCTACGAGCAGTACTTC. The gene calls are TRBV11-1 and TRBJ2-7, with a weak D call TRBD1 (5 bases). Trimming stripped 1 base from V and 3 bases from J, with 13 bases between. There are 15 residues in the CDR3. Germline CDR1 and CDR2: SGHAT and FQDESV (reference sequence).